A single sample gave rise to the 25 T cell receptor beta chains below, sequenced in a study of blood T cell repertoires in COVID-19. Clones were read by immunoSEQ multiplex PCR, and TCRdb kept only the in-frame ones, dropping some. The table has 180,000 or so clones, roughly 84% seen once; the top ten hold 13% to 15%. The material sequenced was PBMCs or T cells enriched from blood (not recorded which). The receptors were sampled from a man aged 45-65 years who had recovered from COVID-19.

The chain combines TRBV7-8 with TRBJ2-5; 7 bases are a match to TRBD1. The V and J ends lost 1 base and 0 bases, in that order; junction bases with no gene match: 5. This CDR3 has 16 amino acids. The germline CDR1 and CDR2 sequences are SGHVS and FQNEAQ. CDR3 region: CASSLEGARNQETQYF. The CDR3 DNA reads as TGTGCCAGCAGCTTAGAGGGGGCTCGGAACCAAGAGACCCAGTACTTC. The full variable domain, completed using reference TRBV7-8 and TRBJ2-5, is GAGVSQSPRYKVAKRGQDVALRCDPISGHVSLFWYQQALGQGPEFLTYFQNEAQLDKSGLPSDRFFAERPEGSVSTLKIQRTQQEDSAVYLCASSLEGARNQETQYFGPGTRLLVL.

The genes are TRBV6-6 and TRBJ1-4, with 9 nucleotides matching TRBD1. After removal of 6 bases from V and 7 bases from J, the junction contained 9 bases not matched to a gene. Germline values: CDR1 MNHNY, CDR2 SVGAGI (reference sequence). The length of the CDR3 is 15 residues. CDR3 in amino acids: CASRPGQGSVEKLFF. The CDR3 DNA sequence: TGTGCCAGCAGACCCGGACAGGGGAGTGTTGAAAAACTGTTTTTT.

For the CDR3, the DNA is TGTGCCAGCAGTGACAGGAACCAAGAGACCCAGTACTTC. Amino acid sequence: CASSDRNQETQYF. The gene calls are TRBV25-1 and TRBJ2-5; D remains ambiguous. Per germline, CDR1 MGHDK and CDR2 SYGVNS. The CDR3 is 13 residues long. The V end lost 3 bases, the J end lost 0 bases, and 5 bases lay between the germline ends. Full variable domain (outside the CDR3, taken from reference TRBV25-1 and TRBJ2-5): EADIYQTPRYLVIGTGKKITLECSQTMGHDKMYWYQQDPGMELHLIHYSYGVNSTEKGDLSSESTVSRIRTEHFPLTLESARPSHTSQYLCASSDRNQETQYFGPGTRLLVL.

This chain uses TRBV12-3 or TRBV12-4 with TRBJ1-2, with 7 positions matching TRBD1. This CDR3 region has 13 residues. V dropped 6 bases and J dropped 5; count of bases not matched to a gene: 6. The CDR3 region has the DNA TGTGCCAGCAGCCAGGGGGGCGATTATGGCTACACCTTC. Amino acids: CASSQGGDYGYTF.

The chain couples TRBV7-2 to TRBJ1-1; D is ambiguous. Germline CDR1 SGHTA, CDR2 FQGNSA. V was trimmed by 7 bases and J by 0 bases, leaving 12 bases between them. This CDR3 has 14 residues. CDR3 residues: CASTKTTLNTEAFF. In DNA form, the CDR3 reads TGTGCCAGCACCAAGACAACGTTGAACACTGAAGCTTTCTTT.

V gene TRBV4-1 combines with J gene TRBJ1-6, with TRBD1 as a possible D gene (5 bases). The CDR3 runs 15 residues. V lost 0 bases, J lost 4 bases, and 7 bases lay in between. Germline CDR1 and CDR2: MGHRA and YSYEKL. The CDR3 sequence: CASSQDQGYNSPLHF. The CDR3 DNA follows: TGCGCCAGCAGCCAAGATCAGGGATATAATTCACCCCTCCACTTT.

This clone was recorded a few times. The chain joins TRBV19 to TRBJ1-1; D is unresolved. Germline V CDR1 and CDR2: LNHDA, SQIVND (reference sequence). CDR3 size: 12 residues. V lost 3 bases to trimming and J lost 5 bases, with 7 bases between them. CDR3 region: CASSIRVTEAFF. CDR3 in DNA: TGTGCCAGTAGTATTCGGGTAACTGAAGCTTTCTTT.

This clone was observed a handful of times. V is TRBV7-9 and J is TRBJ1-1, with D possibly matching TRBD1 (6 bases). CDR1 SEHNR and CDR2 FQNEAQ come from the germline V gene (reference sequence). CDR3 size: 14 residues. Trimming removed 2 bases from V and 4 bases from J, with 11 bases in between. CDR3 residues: CASSLMGGGTEAFF. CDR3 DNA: TGTGCCAGCAGCTTAATGGGAGGGGGCACTGAAGCTTTCTTT. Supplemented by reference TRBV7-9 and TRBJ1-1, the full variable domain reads DTGVSQNPRHKITKRGQNVTFRCDPISEHNRLYWYRQTLGQGPEFLTYFQNEAQLEKSRLLSDRFSAERPKGSFSTLEIQRTEQGDSAMYLCASSLMGGGTEAFFGQGTRLTVV.

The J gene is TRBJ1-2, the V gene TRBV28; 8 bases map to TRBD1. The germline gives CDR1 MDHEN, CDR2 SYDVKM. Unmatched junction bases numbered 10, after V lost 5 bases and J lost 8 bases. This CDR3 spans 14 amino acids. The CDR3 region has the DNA TGTGCCAGCAGTCCGACAGGGGCATTGGGCGGCTACACCTTC. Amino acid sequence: CASSPTGALGGYTF.

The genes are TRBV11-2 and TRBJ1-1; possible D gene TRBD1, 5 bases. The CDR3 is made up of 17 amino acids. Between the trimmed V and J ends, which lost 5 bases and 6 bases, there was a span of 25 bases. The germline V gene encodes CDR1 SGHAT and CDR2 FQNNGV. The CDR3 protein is CASSLYRPPSTRAEAFF. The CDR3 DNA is TGTGCCAGCAGCCTGTACAGGCCCCCCTCGACACGGGCTGAAGCTTTCTTT.

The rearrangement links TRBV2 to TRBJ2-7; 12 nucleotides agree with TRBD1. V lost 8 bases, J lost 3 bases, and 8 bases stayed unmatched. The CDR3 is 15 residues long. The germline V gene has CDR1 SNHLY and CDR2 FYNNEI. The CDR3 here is CASSTGQGAIYEQYF. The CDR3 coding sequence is TGTGCCAGCTCAACGGGACAGGGGGCCATCTACGAGCAGTACTTC.

The CDR3: CASSLSIRGLSWTGELFF. The CDR3 DNA follows: TGTGCCAGCAGCTTATCGATTAGGGGGCTAAGTTGGACCGGGGAGCTGTTTTTT. The rearrangement joins TRBV7-9 to TRBJ2-2; 7 bases agree with TRBD1. With V trimmed by 2 bases and J by 5 bases, 14 bases remained unmatched. Per germline, CDR1 SEHNR and CDR2 FQNEAQ (reference sequence). CDR3 length equals 18 residues.

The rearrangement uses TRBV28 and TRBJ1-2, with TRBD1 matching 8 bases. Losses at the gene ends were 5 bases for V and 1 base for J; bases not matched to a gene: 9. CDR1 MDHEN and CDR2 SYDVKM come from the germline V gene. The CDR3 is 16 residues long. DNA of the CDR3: TGTGCCAGCAGTCAAACCGGGACAGGCTTTAACTATGGCTACACCTTC. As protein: CASSQTGTGFNYGYTF.

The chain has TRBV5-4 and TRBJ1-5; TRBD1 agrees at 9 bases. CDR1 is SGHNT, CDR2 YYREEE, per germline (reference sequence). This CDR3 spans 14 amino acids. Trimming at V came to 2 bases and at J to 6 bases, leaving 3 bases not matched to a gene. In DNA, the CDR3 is TGTGCCAGCAGCTTAACAGGGGGCCGTCAGCCCCAGCATTTT. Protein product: CASSLTGGRQPQHF.

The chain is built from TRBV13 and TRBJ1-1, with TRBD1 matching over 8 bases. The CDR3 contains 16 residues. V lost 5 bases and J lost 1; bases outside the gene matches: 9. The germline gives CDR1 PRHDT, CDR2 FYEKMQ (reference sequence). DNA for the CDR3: TGTGCCAGCAGCCGGCGACGACAGGGGAGGAACACTGAAGCTTTCTTT. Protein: CASSRRRQGRNTEAFF.

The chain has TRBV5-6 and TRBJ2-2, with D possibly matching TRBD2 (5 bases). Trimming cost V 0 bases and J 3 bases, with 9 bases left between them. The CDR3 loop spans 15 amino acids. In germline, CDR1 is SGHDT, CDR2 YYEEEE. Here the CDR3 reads CASSLEERYTGELFF. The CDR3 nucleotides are TGTGCCAGCAGCTTGGAGGAGCGGTACACCGGGGAGCTGTTTTTT. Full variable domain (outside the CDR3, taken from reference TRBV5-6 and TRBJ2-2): DAGVTQSPTHLIKTRGQQVTLRCSPKSGHDTVSWYQQALGQGPQFIFQYYEEEERQRGNFPDRFSGHQFPNYSSELNVNALLLGDSALYLCASSLEERYTGELFFGEGSRLTVL.

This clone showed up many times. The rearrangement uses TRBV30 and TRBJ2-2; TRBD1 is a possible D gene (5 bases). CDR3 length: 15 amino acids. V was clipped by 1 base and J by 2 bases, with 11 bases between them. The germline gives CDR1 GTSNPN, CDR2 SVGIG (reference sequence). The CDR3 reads CAWSGVGLNTGELFF. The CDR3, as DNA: TGTGCCTGGAGTGGGGTGGGGCTTAACACCGGGGAGCTGTTTTTT.

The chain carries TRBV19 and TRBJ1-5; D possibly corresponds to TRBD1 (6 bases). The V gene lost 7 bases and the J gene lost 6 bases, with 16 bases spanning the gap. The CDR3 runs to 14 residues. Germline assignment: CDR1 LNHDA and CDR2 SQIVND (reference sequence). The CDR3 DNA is TGTGCCAGTATTCCCACAGGGCTTGGTCAGCCCCAGCATTTT. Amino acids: CASIPTGLGQPQHF.

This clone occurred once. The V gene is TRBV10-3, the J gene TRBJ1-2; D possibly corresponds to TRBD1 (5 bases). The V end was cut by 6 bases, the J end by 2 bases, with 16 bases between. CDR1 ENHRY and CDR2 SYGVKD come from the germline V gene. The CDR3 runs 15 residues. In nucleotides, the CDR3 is TGTGCCATCAGGCCAGTCGGGGACTCGAACTATGGCTACACCTTC. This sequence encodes CAIRPVGDSNYGYTF.

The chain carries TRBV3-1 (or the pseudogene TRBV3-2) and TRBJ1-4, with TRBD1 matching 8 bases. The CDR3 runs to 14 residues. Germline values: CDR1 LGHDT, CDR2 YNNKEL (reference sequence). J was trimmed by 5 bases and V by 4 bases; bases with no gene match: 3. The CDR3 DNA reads TGTGCCAGCAGCCCGGACAGGGTAAATGAAAAACTGTTTTTT. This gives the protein CASSPDRVNEKLFF.

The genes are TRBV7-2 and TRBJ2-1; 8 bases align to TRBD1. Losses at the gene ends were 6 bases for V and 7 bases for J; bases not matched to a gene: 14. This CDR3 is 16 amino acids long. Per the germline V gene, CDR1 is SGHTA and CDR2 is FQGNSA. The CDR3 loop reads CASSNPGGGRSNEQFF. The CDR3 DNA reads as TGTGCCAGCAGTAATCCAGGGGGCGGCCGTTCAAATGAGCAGTTCTTC.

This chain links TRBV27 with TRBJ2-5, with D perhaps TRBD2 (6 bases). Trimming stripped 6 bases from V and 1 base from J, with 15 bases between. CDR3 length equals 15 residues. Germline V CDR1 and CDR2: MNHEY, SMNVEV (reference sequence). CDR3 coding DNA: TGTGCCAGCAGCCCGGGGGAGTCCTCCCAAGAGACCCAGTACTTC. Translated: CASSPGESSQETQYF.

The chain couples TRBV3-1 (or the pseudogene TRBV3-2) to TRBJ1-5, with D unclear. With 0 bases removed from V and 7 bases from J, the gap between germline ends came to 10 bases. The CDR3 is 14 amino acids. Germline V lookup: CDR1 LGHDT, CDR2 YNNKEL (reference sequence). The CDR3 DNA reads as TGTGCCAGCAGCCAAGAGTACAGTTGGCAGCCCCAGCATTTT. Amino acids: CASSQEYSWQPQHF.

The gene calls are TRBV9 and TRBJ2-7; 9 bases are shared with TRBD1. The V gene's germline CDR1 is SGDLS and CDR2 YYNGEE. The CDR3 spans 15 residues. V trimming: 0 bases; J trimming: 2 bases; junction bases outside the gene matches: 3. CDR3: CASSVANRGPYEQYF. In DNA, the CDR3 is TGTGCCAGCAGCGTAGCCAACAGGGGGCCCTACGAGCAGTACTTC.

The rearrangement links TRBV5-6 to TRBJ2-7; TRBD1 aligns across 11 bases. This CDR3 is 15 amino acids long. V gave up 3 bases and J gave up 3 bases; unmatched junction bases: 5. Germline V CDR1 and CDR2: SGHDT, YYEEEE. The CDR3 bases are TGTGCCAGCAGCTCCACCGGGACAGGGGGCTACGAGCAGTACTTC. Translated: CASSSTGTGGYEQYF.